This entry describes one T cell receptor (beta chain). The sample holds other DNA sequences that translate to the same CDR3. The source of the sample is a study of OX40 agonist ivuxolimab in advanced cancers. Profiling relied on immunoSEQ multiplex PCR, and the TCRdb table lists in-frame clones only, not all of them. The top ten hold approximately 8.7% of the sample, which has approximately 69,000 clones, 84% seen once. There are 11 residues in the CDR3. The V gene's germline CDR1 is SGHRS and CDR2 YFSETQ. V was pared by 0 bases and J by 5 bases, with 1 base between. Sequenced material: CD4+ or CD8+ T cells sorted from blood, taken in a trial of the OX40 agonist ivuxolimab. The chain carries TRBV5-1 and TRBJ2-3; D is undetermined. The source of this sequence is an adult with an advanced solid tumor such as melanoma, head and neck, liver or kidney cancer. The CDR3 sequence is CASSLEDTQYF. Written as DNA, the CDR3 is TGCGCCAGCAGCTTGGAAGATACGCAGTATTTT.